Listed below are T cell receptor beta chains from one sample, sequenced in a study of blood T cell repertoires in COVID-19. Here immunoSEQ multiplex PCR was the method, and the copy in TCRdb shows in-frame clones only, minus some. The sample consists of approximately 210,000 clones, more than 85% of them appearing once. Material for sequencing was peripheral blood. These receptors were obtained from a man aged 35-49 years with active or convalescent COVID-19. Both conserved end residues are part of each CDR3. D genes are given only for firm matches. For some rows the clone size is stated as once, few or many, or as a class when expanded; others skip it.

clone_size	d_call	v_call	j_call	cdr3_aa	cdr3_nt
once	NA	TRBV24-1	TRBJ1-1	CATSAGGNTEAFF	TGTGCCACCAGCGCCGGGGGGAACACTGAAGCTTTCTTT
NA	TRBD1	TRBV9	TRBJ1-1	CASSGARQGNTEAFF	TGTGCCAGCAGCGGAGCCCGACAGGGGAACACTGAAGCTTTCTTT
NA	TRBD2	TRBV11-2	TRBJ2-7	CASSLSGGPWEQYF	TGTGCCAGCAGCTTAAGCGGGGGCCCGTGGGAGCAGTACTTC
NA	TRBD1	TRBV27	TRBJ1-4	CASSPFRTGGVNNEKLFF	TGTGCCAGCAGTCCCTTCCGGACAGGGGGCGTGAATAATGAAAAACTGTTTTTT
once	NA	TRBV28	TRBJ2-7	CASSLWSLSYEQYF	TGTGCCAGCAGTTTATGGTCTCTATCCTACGAGCAGTACTTC
NA	NA	TRBV29-1	TRBJ2-1	CSVEEEFYEQFF	TGCAGCGTTGAAGAAGAGTTCTATGAGCAGTTCTTC
NA	TRBD1	TRBV28	TRBJ2-7	CASSPQGFSYEQYF	TGTGCCAGCAGCCCACAGGGGTTTTCCTACGAGCAGTACTTC
NA	TRBD1	TRBV7-8	TRBJ1-1	CASSSHRGPEAFF	TGTGCCAGCAGCTCCCACAGGGGCCCTGAAGCTTTCTTT
NA	NA	TRBV6-1	TRBJ2-7	CASSDQVSRGSSYEQYF	TGTGCCAGCAGTGATCAAGTATCCCGAGGAAGCTCCTACGAGCAGTACTTC
NA	TRBD1	TRBV5-1	TRBJ2-3	CASSLALPGTGYADTQYF	TGCGCCAGCAGCTTGGCCCTACCTGGGACAGGGTACGCAGATACGCAGTATTTT
NA	TRBD1	TRBV3-1/TRBV3-2	TRBJ2-7	CASSQVPGGAYEQYF	TGTGCCAGCAGCCAAGTGCCAGGGGGCGCCTACGAGCAGTACTTC
NA	NA	TRBV12-3/TRBV12-4	TRBJ2-1	CASIPKWGDEQFF	TGTGCCAGCATCCCCAAGTGGGGGGATGAGCAGTTCTTC
once	TRBD1	TRBV27	TRBJ2-7	CASSPGTGGRYEQYF	TGTGCCAGCAGTCCCGGGACAGGGGGGAGGTACGAGCAGTACTTC
NA	TRBD1	TRBV28	TRBJ1-2	CASSFRIGQGVRGYTF	TGTGCCAGCAGTTTCAGGATTGGACAGGGGGTGAGAGGCTACACCTTC
once	NA	TRBV6-6	TRBJ1-1	CASSVNTEAFF	TGTGCCAGCAGCGTTAACACTGAAGCTTTCTTT
NA	TRBD1	TRBV14	TRBJ2-7	CASSPTGAYEQYF	TGTGCCAGCAGCCCTACAGGGGCCTACGAGCAGTACTTC
NA	NA	TRBV5-6	TRBJ1-1	CASSPGGPSLYTEAFF	TGTGCCAGCAGCCCTGGGGGCCCAAGCCTCTACACTGAAGCTTTCTTT
NA	NA	TRBV19	TRBJ1-6	CASSTRGEGPPLHF	TGTGCCAGTAGTACCCGCGGGGAGGGCCCACCCCTCCACTTT
NA	NA	TRBV4-1	TRBJ1-1	CASSQTTAVLMNTEAFF	TGCGCCAGCAGCCAGACGACAGCCGTTCTTATGAACACTGAAGCTTTCTTT
NA	NA	TRBV5-1	TRBJ1-2	CASSLVGGGRGYTF	TGCGCCAGCAGCTTGGTTGGGGGAGGGCGCGGCTACACCTTC
NA	TRBD1	TRBV25-1	TRBJ1-1	CASSDDRAATEAFF	TGTGCCAGCAGTGACGACAGGGCGGCGACTGAAGCTTTCTTT
NA	NA	TRBV5-1	TRBJ1-1	CASSSPGQNTEAFF	TGCGCCAGCAGCTCTCCGGGACAGAACACTGAAGCTTTCTTT
NA	TRBD1	TRBV5-1	TRBJ1-5	CASSLTGEGQPQHF	TGCGCCAGCAGCTTAACAGGGGAAGGTCAGCCCCAGCATTTT
NA	TRBD1	TRBV7-8	TRBJ2-2	CASSQSSRTGDPNTGELFF	TGTGCCAGCAGCCAAAGCTCTCGGACAGGGGACCCCAACACCGGGGAGCTGTTTTTT
NA	TRBD1	TRBV5-1	TRBJ1-1	CASSPGTGNTEAFF	TGCGCCAGCAGCCCAGGGACAGGGAACACTGAAGCTTTCTTT
NA	NA	TRBV7-8	TRBJ2-1	CASSVYRVPLRGEQFF	TGTGCCAGCAGCGTATACAGGGTGCCCCTCCGCGGGGAGCAGTTCTTC
NA	TRBD1	TRBV27	TRBJ1-5	CASSSQGPQPQHF	TGTGCCAGCAGCTCACAGGGGCCTCAGCCCCAGCATTTT
NA	NA	TRBV19	TRBJ1-1	CATSQGGNTEAFF	TGTGCCACATCCCAGGGAGGGAACACTGAAGCTTTCTTT
once	NA	TRBV28	TRBJ1-3	CASSWEGKGTIYF	TGTGCCAGCAGTTGGGAAGGGAAGGGGACCATATATTTT
NA	NA	TRBV10-3	TRBJ2-2	CAISEGGISTGELFF	TGTGCCATCAGTGAAGGCGGGATCAGCACCGGGGAGCTGTTTTTT
NA	TRBD1	TRBV19	TRBJ2-7	CASSIVGGTGHEQYF	TGTGCCAGTAGTATAGTAGGGGGGACAGGGCACGAGCAGTACTTC
few	NA	TRBV6-1	TRBJ1-1	CASSEAPGWEAFF	TGTGCCAGCAGTGAAGCCCCGGGTTGGGAAGCTTTCTTT
NA	NA	TRBV5-4	TRBJ2-1	CASSLERSSYNEQFF	TGTGCCAGCAGCTTGGAGCGGAGCTCCTACAATGAGCAGTTCTTC
NA	TRBD1	TRBV4-1	TRBJ2-7	CASSQDQGANWEQYF	TGCGCCAGCAGCCAAGATCAGGGGGCGAATTGGGAGCAGTACTTC